This TCR beta chain was observed in a study of blood T cell repertoires in COVID-19. Overall study: The United States, Italy and Spain supplied acute and convalescent COVID-19 samples. The analysed material was cDNA or gDNA that came from T cells, B-cell-depleted T cells, or PBMCs.

CDR1 LNHDA and CDR2 SQIVND come from the germline V gene (reference sequence). V lost 6 bases and J lost 3; bases outside the gene matches: 2. The CDR3 extends over 14 amino acids. Original methodology: Using reference gene primer amplification, nucleated cell counts were estimated. TCRdb's table, derived via immunoSEQ multiplex PCR, lists solely in-frame clones and lacks some. That table furnishes V, J and clone size, whereas the DNA furnished D and trimming. Found here are hundreds of thousands of clones, around 87% of them singletons; the top ten hold about 2.3%. The chain links TRBV19 to TRBJ2-7, with TRBD2 matching 13 bases. The sequenced material came from peripheral blood. The sequence came from a man younger than 30 with active or convalescent COVID-19. The CDR3 reads CASSRLAGGYEQYF. CDR3 DNA: TGTGCCAGTAGCAGACTAGCGGGAGGCTACGAGCAGTACTTC.